These T cell receptor beta chains were read from a single sample in a study of blood T cell repertoires in COVID-19. Sequencing used immunoSEQ multiplex PCR; TCRdb keeps in-frame clones, though not all of them. Seen here are 150,000 to 250,000 clones, roughly four fifths observed once, and the top ten hold 12%. The source material was PBMCs or T cells enriched from blood (not recorded which). These receptors were taken from a man aged 35-49 years who had recovered from COVID-19. Both conserved end residues are part of each CDR3. The order of the fields is V gene, J gene, D gene, CDR3 protein. A D gene is named only where the DNA matches it firmly.

TRBV5-1	TRBJ1-3	.	CASRDSSGNTIYF
TRBV7-2	TRBJ2-7	TRBD2	CASSFGLAGEGWEQYF
TRBV9	TRBJ2-5	.	CASSVGRASLGETQYF
TRBV7-2	TRBJ1-6	.	CASSFNQGNSPLHF
TRBV7-3	TRBJ2-7	.	CASSRSRDTYEQYF
TRBV6-2/TRBV6-3	TRBJ2-1	TRBD2	CASSYSKTSGHYNEQFF
TRBV11-2	TRBJ2-3	TRBD2	CASSLWGAGGTDTQYF
TRBV19	TRBJ1-1	.	CASSIVGGTEAFF
TRBV19	TRBJ2-1	TRBD2	CASSILGTSGRGNEQFF
TRBV18	TRBJ1-3	TRBD1	CASAWDSGNTIYF
TRBV12-3/TRBV12-4	TRBJ1-2	.	CASSLEGGAGYTF
TRBV5-6	TRBJ1-4	.	CASSHPTATNEKLFF
TRBV7-9	TRBJ2-1	.	CASSLVELLNEQFF
TRBV18	TRBJ1-2	TRBD1	CASSPLETGDGYTF
TRBV4-1	TRBJ1-6	.	CASSQVGRGRLGSPLHF
TRBV10-3	TRBJ1-5	TRBD1	CAISESMTGGNQPQHF
TRBV19	TRBJ2-7	.	CASSIRGYPSYEQYF
TRBV27	TRBJ1-2	.	CASSSHGRGANYGYTF
TRBV28	TRBJ2-7	.	CASRLSPDFFSYEQYF
TRBV7-9	TRBJ1-2	.	CASSLILGVYGYTF
TRBV5-8	TRBJ2-3	.	CASSRRVTDTQYF
TRBV19	TRBJ1-5	TRBD1	CASAPRDRWQPQHF
TRBV5-1	TRBJ1-2	.	CASSFSRNPNYGYTF
TRBV7-3	TRBJ2-2	.	CASSPADLATGELFF
TRBV19	TRBJ2-5	.	CASKLTGFVETQYF
TRBV5-6	TRBJ2-2	.	CASSSVQGKTGELFF
TRBV5-4	TRBJ2-5	TRBD2	CASSIGLATETQYF
TRBV18	TRBJ2-1	TRBD2	CASSPAGTGGNEQFF
TRBV19	TRBJ2-7	TRBD1	CASSMDRGRRYEQYF
TRBV19	TRBJ2-5	TRBD2	CASSGGAGKETQYF
TRBV10-3	TRBJ2-5	TRBD2	CAISGLAGDGETQYF
TRBV7-9	TRBJ2-1	TRBD2	CASSSPAGAAEQFF
TRBV5-1	TRBJ2-1	.	CASSSDYPKEQFF
TRBV7-3	TRBJ1-6	.	CASSVGTTASPLHF
TRBV24-1	TRBJ1-3	.	CATSDLQSVSFSGNTIYF
TRBV11-2	TRBJ2-1	.	CASSQLAEYDNEQFF
TRBV2	TRBJ2-5	TRBD2	CASRKLAGAPQETQYF
TRBV28	TRBJ1-1	TRBD1	CASSFLDRGPTEAFF
TRBV3-1/TRBV3-2	TRBJ2-1	TRBD2	CASKETSGTYNEQFF
TRBV4-3	TRBJ1-4	TRBD1	CASSQDIAGGVEKLFF
TRBV15	TRBJ1-6	.	CATSRDRQGGSPLHF
TRBV30	TRBJ1-3	.	CAWSVPGSGNTIYF
TRBV2	TRBJ1-2	.	CASSEFEMISGYTF
TRBV14	TRBJ2-3	.	CASSRPLVGTQYF
TRBV27	TRBJ1-2	TRBD1	CASSSIQGARDGYTF
TRBV18	TRBJ2-3	TRBD2	CASSELAGGRTDTQYF
TRBV30	TRBJ1-1	TRBD1	CAWSQLGQANTEAFF
TRBV5-4	TRBJ1-2	.	CASSPDPGTFSNYGYTF
TRBV29-1	TRBJ2-3	.	CSVQSDTQYF
TRBV5-1	TRBJ1-1	TRBD1	CASSGTAGGNTEAFF
TRBV4-2	TRBJ2-1	TRBD2	CASSPRGTSGRASYNEQFF
TRBV27	TRBJ1-5	.	CASSPIQGHQPQHF
TRBV7-3	TRBJ2-3	.	CASSLASGPDTQYF
TRBV18	TRBJ1-1	.	CASSAGGGGTEAFF
TRBV2	TRBJ2-2	.	CASESRGYYGGELFF
TRBV7-9	TRBJ1-1	.	CASSLAAANTEAFF
TRBV3-1/TRBV3-2	TRBJ2-2	.	CASSQGHLTGELFF
TRBV18	TRBJ2-1	.	CASSQSGDNEQFF
TRBV7-3	TRBJ2-1	.	CASSLSLYNEQFF